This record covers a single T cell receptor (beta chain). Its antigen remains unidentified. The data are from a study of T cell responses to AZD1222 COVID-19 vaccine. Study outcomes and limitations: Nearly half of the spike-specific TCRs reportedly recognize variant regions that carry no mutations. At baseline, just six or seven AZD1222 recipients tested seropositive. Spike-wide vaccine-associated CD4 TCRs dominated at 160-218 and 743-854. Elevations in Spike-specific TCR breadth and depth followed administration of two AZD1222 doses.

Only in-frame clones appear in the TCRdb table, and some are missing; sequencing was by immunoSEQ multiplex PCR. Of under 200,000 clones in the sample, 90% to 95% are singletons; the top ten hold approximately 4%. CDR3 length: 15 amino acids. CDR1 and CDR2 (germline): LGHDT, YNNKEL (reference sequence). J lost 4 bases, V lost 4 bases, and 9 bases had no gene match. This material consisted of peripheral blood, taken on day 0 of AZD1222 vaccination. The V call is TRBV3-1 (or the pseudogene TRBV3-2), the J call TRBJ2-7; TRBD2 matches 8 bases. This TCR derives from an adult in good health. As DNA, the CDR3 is TGTGCCAGCAGCCTCGGGGGGGCGGGGCAATACGAGCAGTACTTC. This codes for CASSLGGAGQYEQYF.